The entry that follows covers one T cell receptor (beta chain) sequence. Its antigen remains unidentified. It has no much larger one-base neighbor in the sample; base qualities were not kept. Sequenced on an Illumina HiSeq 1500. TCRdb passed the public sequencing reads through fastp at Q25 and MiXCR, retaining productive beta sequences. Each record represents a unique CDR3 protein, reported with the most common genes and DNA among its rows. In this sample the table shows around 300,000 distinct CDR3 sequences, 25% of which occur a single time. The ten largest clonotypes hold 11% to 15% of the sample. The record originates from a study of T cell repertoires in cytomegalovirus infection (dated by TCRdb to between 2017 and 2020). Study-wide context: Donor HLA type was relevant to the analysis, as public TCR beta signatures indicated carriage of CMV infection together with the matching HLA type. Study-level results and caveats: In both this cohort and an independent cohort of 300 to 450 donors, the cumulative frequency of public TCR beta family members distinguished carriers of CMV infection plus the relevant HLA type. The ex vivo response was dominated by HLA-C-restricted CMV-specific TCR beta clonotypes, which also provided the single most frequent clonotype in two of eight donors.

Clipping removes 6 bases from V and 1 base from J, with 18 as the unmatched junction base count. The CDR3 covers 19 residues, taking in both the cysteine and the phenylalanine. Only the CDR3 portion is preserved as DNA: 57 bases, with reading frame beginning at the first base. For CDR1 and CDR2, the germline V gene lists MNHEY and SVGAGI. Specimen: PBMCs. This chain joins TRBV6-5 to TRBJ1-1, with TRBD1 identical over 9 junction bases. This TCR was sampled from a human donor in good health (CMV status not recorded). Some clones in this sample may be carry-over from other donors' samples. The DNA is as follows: TGTGCCAGCAGCCGACATACCTTACATGTACAGGGGGCGAACACTGAAGCTTTCTTT. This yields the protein CASSRHTLHVQGANTEAFF.